Following are 32 T cell receptor beta chains from one sample sequenced in a study of blood T cells in healthy people across ages (dated by TCRdb to about 2015). The library was prepared using 5' RACE. Sequencing used an Illumina HiSeq 2500. The second PCR ran for roughly 7 to 12 cycles and used a J-beta primer mix along with a sample-barcoded 5' primer. The raw public data were reprocessed by TCRdb itself: fastp quality trimming at Q25, MiXCR clonotype calling, in-frame beta chains only. Rows are unified per CDR3 protein, each entry keeping the most common DNA and genes. The sample table holds approximately 770,000 distinct CDR3 sequences, of which 58% were seen once. 20% to 25% of the sample is held by the ten biggest clonotypes. Specimen: blood. The origin of the receptors is a man aged 25 to 45 in good health.

The sample holds a few counts of this clonotype. The CDR3 here is CASSLGYSYNEQFF. The CDR3, as DNA: TGTGCCAGCAGTTTAGGGTACTCCTACAATGAGCAGTTCTTC. The chain is built from TRBV12-3 or TRBV12-4 and TRBJ2-1; D remains ambiguous. Trimming removed 1 base from V and 0 bases from J, with 4 bases in between. The CDR3 length is 14 residues.

V gene TRBV7-2 combines with J gene TRBJ1-1; D gene ambiguous. The CDR3 contains 13 residues. With 3 bases removed from V and 1 base from J, the gap between germline ends came to 6 bases. CDR1 and CDR2 from the germline V gene are SGHTA and FQGNSA. This CDR3 reads CASSFSTNTEAFF. The CDR3 DNA sequence: TGTGCCAGCAGCTTTTCCACGAACACTGAAGCTTTCTTT. Filled out from reference TRBV7-2 and TRBJ1-1, the complete variable domain reads GAGVSQSPSNKVTEKGKDVELRCDPISGHTALYWYRQSLGQGLEFLIYFQGNSAPDKSGLPSDRFSAERTGGSVSTLTIQRTQQEDSAVYLCASSFSTNTEAFFGQGTRLTVV.

V gene TRBV7-9 combines with J gene TRBJ2-1; perhaps TRBD1 as D (6 bases). This CDR3 region has 17 residues. Germline CDR1 SEHNR, CDR2 FQNEAQ (reference sequence). The V end lost 5 bases, the J end lost 2 bases, and 19 bases lay between the germline ends. CDR3 DNA: TGTGCCAGCAGCCCGGGTGGCAGGGGAATCCCCTACAATGAGCAGTTCTTC. Its translation: CASSPGGRGIPYNEQFF.

The J gene is TRBJ2-6, the V gene TRBV9, with 8 bases aligning to TRBD1. The CDR3 contains 14 residues. With V trimmed by 4 bases and J by 12 bases, 9 bases remained unmatched. The germline gives CDR1 SGDLS, CDR2 YYNGEE. The CDR3 DNA reads TGTGCCAGCAGCAGAAAACAGGGGGTCGGCGTCCTGACTTTC. Translation: CASSRKQGVGVLTF.

At least ten counts were recorded for this clonotype. V usage is TRBV29-1 and J usage is TRBJ2-5, with TRBD1 as a possible D gene (5 bases). The CDR3 runs 13 residues. V dropped 8 bases and J dropped 0 bases, with 13 bases sitting between them. The germline V gene has CDR1 SQVTM and CDR2 ANQGSEA. DNA of the CDR3: TGCAGCTATAAAGGGGTCTACCAAGAGACCCAGTACTTC. Its translation: CSYKGVYQETQYF.

This chain links TRBV6-2 or TRBV6-3 with TRBJ1-5; D gene ambiguous. The CDR3 spans 14 residues. V lost 0 bases and J lost 4, with 7 bases in between. Germline CDR1 and CDR2: MNHEY and SVGEGT. The DNA for the CDR3 is TGTGCCAGCAGTTACTCGAACCCTAATCAGCCCCAGCATTTT. This sequence encodes CASSYSNPNQPQHF.

J is TRBJ2-1 and V is TRBV6-5; D perhaps matches TRBD2 (5 bases). The length of the CDR3 is 13 residues. V lost 6 bases to trimming and J lost 6 bases, with 12 bases between them. Germline V gives CDR1 MNHEY, CDR2 SVGAGI. The CDR3 DNA is TGTGCCAGCAGCCCCGGGATTCTCAATGAGCAGTTCTTC. Residues: CASSPGILNEQFF.

This clonotype was seen only a few times. The rearrangement links TRBV24-1 to TRBJ2-5, with TRBD2 identical over 8 bases. CDR3 size: 15 residues. Germline-derived CDR1 and CDR2 are KGHDR and SFDVKD. V was pared by 7 bases and J by 1 base, with 7 bases of the junction left unmatched. This chain's CDR3 is CATRSGSGLQETQYF. CDR3 nucleotides: TGTGCCACCAGAAGCGGGAGCGGCCTCCAAGAGACCCAGTACTTC.

The V call is TRBV6-5, the J call TRBJ2-4; TRBD2 matches 7 bases. J lost 12 bases, V lost 3 bases, and 8 bases had no gene match. The germline CDR1 and CDR2 sequences are MNHEY and SVGAGI. CDR3 size: 13 residues. CDR3 loop: CASSYRSGGSQYF. The CDR3 region has the DNA TGTGCCAGCAGTTATCGATCCGGGGGGTCTCAGTACTTC.

The V call is TRBV4-2, the J call TRBJ1-4; tentatively, D is TRBD1 (6 bases). Germline-derived CDR1 and CDR2 are LGHNA and YNFKEQ. This CDR3 comprises 13 residues. V was cut by 8 bases and J by 5 bases, with 12 bases left in between. The CDR3 protein is CASGDTVNEKLFF. DNA of the CDR3: TGTGCCAGCGGGGACACGGTGAATGAAAAACTGTTTTTT.

The gene calls are TRBV20-1 and TRBJ2-3, with 13 bases matching TRBD2. The length of the CDR3 is 15 residues. V was clipped by 6 bases and J by 6 bases; unmatched bases: 9. The V gene's germline CDR1 is DFQATT and CDR2 SNEGSKA (reference sequence). CDR3 sequence reads: CSASLAGGRGDTQYF. In nucleotides, the CDR3 is TGCAGTGCGTCACTAGCGGGGGGGCGAGGCGATACGCAGTATTTT.

The chain joins TRBV18 to TRBJ2-4; 8 nucleotides agree with TRBD1. Germline trimming cut 3 bases from V and 13 bases from J; bases unmatched to any gene: 14. Germline V CDR1 and CDR2: KGHSH, LQKENI. The CDR3 consists of 15 residues. CDR3 region: CASSPMIGQGGEQYF. Written as DNA, the CDR3 is TGTGCCAGCTCACCTATGATTGGACAGGGCGGTGAGCAGTACTTC. Full variable domain (outside the CDR3, taken from reference TRBV18 and TRBJ2-4): NAGVMQNPRHLVRRRGQEARLRCSPMKGHSHVYWYRQLPEEGLKFMVYLQKENIIDESGMPKERFSAEFPKEGPSILRIQQVVRGDSAAYFCASSPMIGQGGEQYFGAGTRLSVL.

This rearrangement joins TRBV20-1 to TRBJ2-1, with TRBD2 as a possible D gene (6 bases). V shed 5 bases and J shed 4 bases, with 18 bases lying between them. The CDR3 loop spans 15 amino acids. Germline loops: CDR1 DFQATT, CDR2 SNEGSKA (reference sequence). Here the CDR3 DNA reads TGCAGTGCTTCCCCACTGCTAGCGAGATACAATGAGCAGTTCTTC. Its protein product is CSASPLLARYNEQFF.

The rearrangement joins TRBV6-5 to TRBJ2-3, with 8 bases lining up with TRBD2. Losses at the gene ends were 8 bases for V and 3 bases for J; bases not matched to a gene: 10. Germline V CDR1 and CDR2: MNHEY, SVGAGI. The CDR3 contains 15 residues. In nucleotides, the CDR3 is TGTGCCAGCGGGGGATGGCGGGGGGAGACAGATACGCAGTATTTT. It is translated as CASGGWRGETDTQYF.

The CDR3, as DNA: TGCGCCACCAAGCCGGGCAGGGAGGGATCACCCCTCCACTTT. Translation: CATKPGREGSPLHF. This chain connects TRBV5-1 to TRBJ1-6; possible D gene TRBD1, 5 bases. With 9 bases removed from V and 10 bases from J, the gap between germline ends came to 20 bases. Germline V CDR1 and CDR2: SGHRS, YFSETQ. The CDR3 sequence is 14 residues long.

The chain employs TRBV6-2 or TRBV6-3 and TRBJ2-3; D unresolved. V was clipped by 8 bases and J by 0 bases, with 9 bases between them. This CDR3 has 13 amino acids. Germline V gene sequence: CDR1 MNHEY, CDR2 SVGEGT. The CDR3 loop is CASRQPSTDTQYF. CDR3 DNA: TGTGCCAGCCGGCAGCCCAGCACAGATACGCAGTATTTT.

The V and J genes are TRBV7-9 and TRBJ2-5, with D possibly TRBD2 on 6 matching bases. CDR3 length equals 17 residues. The ends were cut back, 1 base at V and 5 bases at J, with 20 bases in the middle. Per germline, CDR1 SEHNR and CDR2 FQNEAQ (reference sequence). The DNA for the CDR3 is TGTGCCAGCAGCTTAGGCTCCTCGGCGGGGCAAGGGGAGACCCAGTACTTC. As protein: CASSLGSSAGQGETQYF.

V is TRBV6-6 and J is TRBJ1-5; D might be TRBD1 (6 bases). CDR1 is MNHNY and CDR2 is SVGAGI in the germline V gene (reference sequence). The CDR3 totals 14 residues. Trimming stripped 8 bases from V and 6 bases from J, with 17 bases between. The CDR3 spells CASHPRGRSQPQHF. CDR3 coding DNA: TGTGCCAGCCACCCCAGGGGCCGATCTCAGCCCCAGCATTTT.

This clonotype was seen a few times. The chain has TRBV29-1 and TRBJ2-3; 7 nucleotides agree with TRBD1. V lost 3 bases, J lost 2 bases, and 2 bases stayed unmatched. This CDR3 comprises 13 residues. Looked up from germline, CDR1 is SQVTM and CDR2 is ANQGSEA. In nucleotides, the CDR3 is TGCAGCGTTGACAGGGGGTTCACAGATACGCAGTATTTT. It yields the protein CSVDRGFTDTQYF.

This clonotype showed up just a few times. The gene calls are TRBV4-3 and TRBJ2-1; D gene uncertain. Germline CDR1 and CDR2: LGHNA and YSLEER. The V end was cut by 0 bases, the J end by 0 bases, with 9 bases between. The CDR3 loop spans 16 amino acids. CDR3 in DNA: TGCGCCAGCAGCCAAGATTTGACTTACTCCTACAATGAGCAGTTCTTC. This encodes CASSQDLTYSYNEQFF.

The rearrangement links TRBV28 to TRBJ2-1; TRBD2 agrees at 12 bases. V lost 6 bases to trimming and J lost 6 bases; unmatched junction nucleotides: 15. The CDR3 length is 18 residues. Germline CDR1 reads MDHEN; CDR2 reads SYDVKM. CDR3 loop: CASSSLGGLAGSGNEQFF. The CDR3, as DNA: TGTGCCAGCAGCTCCCTGGGGGGACTAGCGGGTTCAGGCAATGAGCAGTTCTTC.

This CDR3 reads CASSRWDTQYF. CDR3 nucleotides: TGTGCCAGCAGTCGGTGGGATACGCAGTATTTT. The chain employs TRBV2 and TRBJ2-3, with D uncertain. Germline CDR1 and CDR2: SNHLY and FYNNEI. V lost 5 bases, J lost 6 bases, and 6 bases lay in between. The CDR3 runs to 11 residues.

This rearrangement joins TRBV28 to TRBJ2-2; tentatively, D is TRBD1 (6 bases). V was pared by 5 bases and J by 2 bases, with 15 bases between. The CDR3 loop spans 16 amino acids. Germline V gives CDR1 MDHEN, CDR2 SYDVKM. CDR3 sequence: CASSPLWDINTGELFF. The CDR3 region has the DNA TGTGCCAGCAGTCCCCTATGGGACATCAACACCGGGGAGCTGTTTTTT.

This clonotype showed up just a few times. The chain joins TRBV12-3 or TRBV12-4 to TRBJ2-3, with 8 bases identical to TRBD2. Germline trimming cut 6 bases from V and 13 bases from J; bases unmatched to any gene: 12. The CDR3 is made up of 13 amino acids. The CDR3 coding sequence is TGTGCCAGCAGCTCGGGAGGACTAGCCGCGGAGTATTTT. This translates into CASSSGGLAAEYF.

V and J are TRBV20-1 and TRBJ2-7; tentatively, D is TRBD1 (6 bases). Germline V gene data show CDR1 as DFQATT and CDR2 as SNEGSKA (reference sequence). Between the trimmed V and J ends, which lost 6 bases and 2 bases, there was a span of 17 bases. The CDR3 length is 14 residues. In nucleotides, the CDR3 is TGCAGTGCGAGGGAAGGACAGTTTCCCTACGAGCAGTACTTC. Its translation is CSAREGQFPYEQYF.

A single count supports this clonotype. The chain is built from TRBV20-1 and TRBJ1-2; D unclear. Germline V gene lookup returns CDR1 DFQATT and CDR2 SNEGSKA (reference sequence). V was shortened by 5 bases and J by 8 bases, with 15 bases between the two germline ends. The CDR3 runs 12 residues. DNA of the CDR3: TGCAGTGCTGGACGAGGACGGGAGGGCTACACCTTC. As protein: CSAGRGREGYTF.

The chain joins TRBV21-1 to TRBJ2-4; the D call TRBD1 from the table was never checked on the DNA. The DNA end favors TRBJ2-7, so the J call may be wrong. TRBV21-1 is given as a pseudogene. The length of the CDR3 is 15 residues. This CDR3 is CASSKDRDRHYEQYF. CDR3 sequence (DNA): TGTGCCAGCAGCAAAGATCGGGACAGGCACTACGAGCAGTACTTC.

This clonotype occurred many times. The chain employs TRBV6-2 or TRBV6-3 and TRBJ2-1; D is perhaps TRBD2 (6 bases). The CDR3 length is 15 residues. Germline V gene sequence: CDR1 MNHEY, CDR2 SVGEGT. V lost 8 bases, J lost 9 bases, and 23 bases lay in between. CDR3 sequence (DNA): TGTGCCAGCGGTAAACGGACTACTGGCCCCTTTGAGCAGTTCTTC. This encodes CASGKRTTGPFEQFF.

This chain uses TRBV7-9 with TRBJ1-1; the D gene is possibly TRBD1 (5 bases). Trimming stripped 5 bases from V and 4 bases from J, with 11 bases between. This CDR3 contains 13 residues. Germline CDR1 SEHNR, CDR2 FQNEAQ (reference sequence). Here the CDR3 reads CASSTGGGTEAFF. CDR3 nucleotides: TGTGCCAGCAGCACTGGGGGGGGCACTGAAGCTTTCTTT.

This clonotype has only a few counts. The chain couples TRBV5-1 to TRBJ2-7, with D possibly matching TRBD1 (6 bases). Germline V lookup: CDR1 SGHRS, CDR2 YFSETQ. The CDR3 runs to 14 residues. The V end lost 4 bases, the J end lost 4 bases, and 15 bases lay between the germline ends. The CDR3 bases are TGCGCCAGCAGCCCCTCGCAGGGGAATTACGAGCAGTACTTC. Translation: CASSPSQGNYEQYF.

The chain carries TRBV7-9 and TRBJ1-2; no clear D gene. CDR1 SEHNR and CDR2 FQNEAQ come from the germline V gene (reference sequence). The V end was cut by 5 bases, the J end by 8 bases, with 12 bases between. The CDR3 runs to 12 residues. The CDR3: CASSREWLGYTF. In DNA, the CDR3 is TGTGCCAGCAGCAGGGAATGGTTGGGCTACACCTTC.

This clonotype was observed a few times. The chain joins TRBV10-3 to TRBJ2-1; D is unclear. Germline V gene data show CDR1 as ENHRY and CDR2 as SYGVKD. CDR3 length: 12 amino acids. V dropped 10 bases and J dropped 1 base, with 8 bases sitting between them. The CDR3 here is CATGPSYNEQFF. Here the CDR3 DNA reads TGTGCCACTGGACCTTCCTACAATGAGCAGTTCTTC.